The 9 T cell receptor beta chains listed next were all sequenced from one sample in a study of T cell changes during pregnancy in multiple sclerosis (dated by TCRdb to the late 2010s). Library prep was done by the immunoSEQ multiplex PCR assay. TCRdb took this table from immuneACCESS and kept in-frame rearrangements with V and J called. Such tables lack part of the clones; where checked against another copy, unresolved V genes explain under half of the gap, and the rest is unexplained. This sample lists 45,000 to 55,000 clones; 70% to 90% were detected once. The top ten hold 1.9% of the sample. The sample in question was peripheral blood, obtained in the first trimester of pregnancy. These receptors were collected from a female donor with multiple sclerosis, enrolled in a pregnancy study.

V usage is TRBV27 and J usage is TRBJ1-6, with 7 bases aligning to TRBD1. V shed 6 bases and J 7 bases; nucleotides not matched to a gene: 9. From germline, CDR1 is MNHEY and CDR2 SMNVEV (reference sequence). The CDR3 loop spans 15 amino acids. The DNA of the CDR3 is TGTGCCAGCAGCCCAGGCCAGGGGGTGAATTCACCCCTCCACTTT. Residues: CASSPGQGVNSPLHF.

The chain is built from TRBV4-1 and TRBJ1-2, with 8 bases identical to TRBD1. Trimming took 1 base from V and 4 from J; bases not matched to a gene: 8. Germline CDR1 is MGHRA and CDR2 is YSYEKL. This CDR3 is 16 amino acids long. CDR3 bases: TGCGCCAGCAGCCAAGTTTGGGGACAGGCGTCCTATGGCTACACCTTC. Its protein product is CASSQVWGQASYGYTF.

The V gene is TRBV18, the J gene TRBJ2-3; perhaps TRBD2 as D (6 bases). Deletions cut 3 bases from V and 2 bases from J, with 9 bases between. Germline V gene data show CDR1 as KGHSH and CDR2 as LQKENI. The CDR3 loop spans 14 amino acids. The CDR3 DNA is TGTGCCAGCTCACCTCTGGGACTCACAGATACGCAGTATTTT. Translated: CASSPLGLTDTQYF.

This clone was recorded once. The gene calls are TRBV29-1 and TRBJ1-5; the match to TRBD1 covers 8 bases. Germline lookup yields CDR1 SQVTM and CDR2 ANQGSEA. This CDR3 contains 13 residues. The ends lost 1 base at V and 9 bases at J; junction bases unmatched: 5. The CDR3 DNA sequence: TGCAGCGTTGAAGTCGACAGGGGAGGGCCCCAGCATTTT. It codes for CSVEVDRGGPQHF. Complete variable domain (other parts from reference TRBV29-1 and TRBJ1-5): SAVISQKPSRDICQRGTSLTIQCQVDSQVTMMFWYRQQPGQSLTLIATANQGSEATYESGFVIDKFPISRPNLTFSTLTVSNMSPEDSSIYLCSVEVDRGGPQHFGDGTRLSIL.

This clone was detected a few times. The V and J genes are TRBV6-5 and TRBJ1-1, with a possible D match to TRBD1 (5 bases). The germline CDR1 and CDR2 sequences are MNHEY and SVGAGI. The CDR3 extends over 14 amino acids. V was shortened by 0 bases and J by 11 bases, with 16 bases between the two germline ends. The CDR3 loop is CASSYSLVHGGAFF. The CDR3 DNA is TGTGCCAGCAGTTACTCGTTAGTTCACGGGGGGGCTTTCTTT.

This sequence joins TRBV27 and TRBJ1-2, with D tentatively TRBD1 (5 bases). Trimming took 4 bases from V and 2 from J, leaving 11 bases between them. This CDR3 spans 14 amino acids. The V gene's germline CDR1 is MNHEY and CDR2 SMNVEV (reference sequence). The CDR3 DNA reads TGTGCCAGCAGTTCAGACAGCTTCAACTATGGCTACACCTTC. It codes for CASSSDSFNYGYTF.

The CDR3 reads CASRPGQGLNGYTF. CDR3 bases: TGTGCCAGCCGACCGGGACAGGGTTTGAATGGCTACACCTTC. The genes are TRBV5-6 and TRBJ1-2; TRBD1 agrees at 9 bases. Germline V lookup: CDR1 SGHDT, CDR2 YYEEEE. The CDR3 covers 14 residues. The V gene end was trimmed by 7 bases and the J gene end by 6 bases; junction bases not matched to a gene: 10.

The chain carries TRBV6-1 and TRBJ1-2; 7 bases map to TRBD1. With V trimmed by 3 bases and J by 7 bases, 5 bases remained unmatched. This CDR3 has 13 amino acids. The germline gives CDR1 MNHNS, CDR2 SASEGT. The CDR3 spells CASSDRGLGGYTF. In nucleotides, the CDR3 is TGTGCCAGCAGTGACAGGGGGTTGGGTGGCTACACCTTC.

CDR3 protein: CASSLFLYSPLHF. The CDR3 nucleotides read TGTGCCAGCAGCTTATTTCTCTATTCACCCCTCCACTTT. V usage is TRBV7-8 and J usage is TRBJ1-6, with no clear D. V lost 2 bases to trimming and J lost 8 bases, with 7 bases between them. The CDR3 is made up of 13 amino acids. Germline values: CDR1 SGHVS, CDR2 FQNEAQ.